This entry is about one T cell receptor beta chain. No antigen is known for it. Losses at the gene ends were 7 bases for V and 1 base for J; bases not matched to a gene: 2. From germline, CDR1 is MDHEN and CDR2 SYDVKM. This CDR3 comprises 14 residues. The source of the sample is a study of vaccination and CD4 T cells after COVID-19. In the study overall: Sampling after COVID took place at a median of 101 days (range 35 to 161) following diagnosis.

Treatment defined: roughly 11-day PBMC culture with coronavirus spike peptide pools or control peptides (ViraFEST assay). T cells were expanded with peptide pools, and expanded clonotypes were identified by TCR sequencing. Cultured CD4+ T cell DNA underwent sequencing with the Oncomine TCR Beta short-read assay. Cultures of CD4+ T cells served as the source for extracting genomic DNA. Using its own MiXCR run on the PCR reads, TCRdb lists one record per CDR3 protein. This repertoire shows around 15,000 distinct CDR3 sequences, 36% found once; its top ten account for 23%. V is TRBV28 and J is TRBJ2-3; TRBD2 matches 10 bases. The source is a human donor who received a COVID-19 vaccine. Material: CD4+ T cells from blood, cultured in vitro, obtained before SARS-CoV-2 vaccination. The CDR3 protein is CASTSGGRTDTQYF. The DNA for the CDR3 is TGTGCCAGCACTAGCGGGGGCCGCACAGATACGCAGTATTTT.